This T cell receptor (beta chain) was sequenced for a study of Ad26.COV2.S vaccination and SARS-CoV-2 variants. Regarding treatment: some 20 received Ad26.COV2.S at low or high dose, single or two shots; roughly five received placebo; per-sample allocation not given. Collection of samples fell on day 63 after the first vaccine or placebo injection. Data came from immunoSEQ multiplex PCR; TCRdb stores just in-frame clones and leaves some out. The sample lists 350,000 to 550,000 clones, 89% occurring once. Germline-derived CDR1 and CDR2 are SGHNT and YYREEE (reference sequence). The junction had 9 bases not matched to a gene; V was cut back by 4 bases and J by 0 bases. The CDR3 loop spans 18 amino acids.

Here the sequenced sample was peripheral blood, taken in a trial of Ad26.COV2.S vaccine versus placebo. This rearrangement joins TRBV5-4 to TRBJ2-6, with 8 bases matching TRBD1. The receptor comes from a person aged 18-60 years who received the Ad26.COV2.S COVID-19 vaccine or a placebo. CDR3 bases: TGTGCCAGCAGCCCTCTGGGGACAGGCCCCTCTGGGGCCAACGTCCTGACTTTC. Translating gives CASSPLGTGPSGANVLTF.